The 21 T cell receptor beta chains reported below all come from one sample, sequenced in a study of blood T cell repertoires in COVID-19 (dated by TCRdb to 2020 to 2021). Library method: the immunoSEQ multiplex PCR assay. Not all clones reach the TCRdb copy of this immuneACCESS table, which keeps in-frame sequences only. Checked studies attribute under half of the gap to unresolved V genes and leave the rest unexplained. The sample table holds 15,000 to 20,000 clones, of which 85% to 90% were seen once. Of the sample, approximately 2.6% falls within the top ten clones. Sequencing input: peripheral blood. The receptor source for this set is a human donor in a cohort sampled during active COVID-19.

The rearrangement joins TRBV7-2 to TRBJ2-5, with unresolved D. CDR3 size: 14 residues. Per the germline V gene, CDR1 is SGHTA and CDR2 is FQGNSA. V lost 7 bases to trimming and J lost 2 bases, with 14 bases between them. The CDR3 reads CASNTRLTQETQYF. The CDR3 DNA follows: TGTGCCAGCAACACCAGGTTAACGCAAGAGACCCAGTACTTC.

This sequence joins TRBV2 and TRBJ1-5; D is uncertain. Looked up from germline, CDR1 is SNHLY and CDR2 is FYNNEI. The CDR3 is made up of 14 amino acids. Between the trimmed V and J ends, which lost 3 bases and 6 bases, there was a span of 12 bases. CDR3: CASSDLRRAQPQHF. The CDR3 DNA reads as TGTGCCAGCAGTGATCTCCGCCGCGCTCAGCCCCAGCATTTT.

The rearrangement links TRBV7-6 to TRBJ1-2; D perhaps matches TRBD1 (6 bases). Trimming shortened V by 5 bases and J by 7 bases, and 14 bases separated the two germline ends. The CDR3 is 13 residues long. From germline, CDR1 is SGHVS and CDR2 FNYEAQ. This CDR3 is CASSQQGSGGYTF. In nucleotides, the CDR3 is TGTGCCAGCAGCCAACAGGGTTCCGGTGGCTACACCTTC.

The rearrangement uses TRBV6-1 and TRBJ2-6; D is perhaps TRBD2 (6 bases). The V end was cut by 2 bases, the J end by 10 bases, with 15 bases between. Germline V lookup: CDR1 MNHNS, CDR2 SASEGT. The CDR3 has 15 amino acids. The CDR3 DNA follows: TGTGCCAGCAGTGAAACGATCGGGGGAAGGAACGTCCTGACTTTC. Translated: CASSETIGGRNVLTF.

This sequence joins TRBV11-3 and TRBJ1-2; TRBD1 aligns across 10 bases. J lost 3 bases, V lost 5 bases, and 6 bases had no gene match. The CDR3 length is 15 residues. Germline-derived CDR1 and CDR2 are SGHNT and YENEEA. Here the CDR3 reads CASSLTGGADYGYTF. Here the CDR3 DNA reads TGTGCCAGCAGCCTGACAGGGGGCGCGGACTATGGCTACACCTTC.

The chain uses TRBV7-2 and TRBJ1-1, with D possibly being TRBD1 (6 bases). Trimming left V 1 base short and J 5 bases short, with 14 bases between. The CDR3 runs 15 residues. Per the germline V gene, CDR1 is SGHTA and CDR2 is FQGNSA. This CDR3 reads CASSLDGDKRTEAFF. The CDR3 nucleotides are TGTGCCAGCAGCTTAGACGGGGACAAAAGAACTGAAGCTTTCTTT.

The CDR3 here is CASSERGYSGNTIYF. The CDR3 coding sequence is TGTGCCAGCAGTGAAAGGGGGTACTCTGGAAACACCATATATTTT. The V call is TRBV6-1, the J call TRBJ1-3, with D possibly matching TRBD1 (6 bases). The CDR3 totals 15 residues. Germline CDR1 reads MNHNS; CDR2 reads SASEGT. V lost 2 bases and J lost 0, with 8 bases in between.

The chain uses TRBV7-9 and TRBJ1-2, with a possible D match to TRBD1 (5 bases). This CDR3 has 16 residues. Germline V lookup: CDR1 SEHNR, CDR2 FQNEAQ (reference sequence). The V end was cut by 1 base, the J end by 2 bases, with 14 bases between. This chain's CDR3 is CASSLGGGASNYGYTF. CDR3 DNA sequence: TGTGCCAGCAGCTTAGGGGGCGGGGCGTCCAACTATGGCTACACCTTC.

A few counts support this clone. V gene TRBV19 combines with J gene TRBJ2-2, with 11 bases lining up with TRBD2. V shed 6 bases, J shed 3 bases, and the junction held 0 bases outside the gene matches. Germline CDR1 is LNHDA and CDR2 is SQIVND (reference sequence). This CDR3 region has 14 residues. The CDR3 loop reads CASRTSGDTGELFF. The DNA for the CDR3 is TGTGCCAGTAGGACTAGCGGGGACACCGGGGAGCTGTTTTTT.

This sequence joins TRBV19 and TRBJ1-6; D might be TRBD1 (6 bases). The CDR3 contains 15 residues. Trimming shortened V by 2 bases and J by 7 bases, and 12 bases separated the two germline ends. Germline V gene sequence: CDR1 LNHDA, CDR2 SQIVND (reference sequence). The CDR3 bases are TGTGCCAGTAGTATACTGCCAGGGGACAATTCACCCCTCCACTTT. It codes for CASSILPGDNSPLHF. The variable domain in full, completed from reference TRBV19 and TRBJ1-6, reads DGGITQSPKYLFRKEGQNVTLSCEQNLNHDAMYWYRQDPGQGLRLIYYSQIVNDFQKGDIAEGYSVSREKKESFPLTVTSAQKNPTAFYLCASSILPGDNSPLHFGNGTRLTVT.

The gene calls are TRBV11-3 and TRBJ2-3, with D possibly TRBD2 on 5 matching bases. Germline lookup yields CDR1 SGHNT and CDR2 YENEEA. V shed 3 bases and J shed 1 base, with 23 bases lying between them. This CDR3 has 19 amino acids. The CDR3 region is CASSLTPPIQRWGTDTQYF. For the CDR3, the DNA is TGTGCCAGCAGCTTGACACCCCCCATCCAGCGGTGGGGCACAGATACGCAGTATTTT. Full variable domain (missing parts from reference TRBV11-3 and TRBJ2-3): EAGVVQSPRYKIIEKKQPVAFWCNPISGHNTLYWYLQNLGQGPELLIRYENEEAVDDSQLPKDRFSAERLKGVDSTLKIQPAELGDSAVYLCASSLTPPIQRWGTDTQYFGPGTRLTVL.

The chain is built from TRBV5-5 and TRBJ2-7; 13 bases are shared with TRBD2. The CDR3 is made up of 16 amino acids. The germline V gene has CDR1 SGHKS and CDR2 YYEKEE (reference sequence). With 4 bases clipped from V and 4 bases from J, the junction kept 8 bases outside the gene matches. The CDR3 region has the DNA TGTGCCAGCAGCCTCTCAGGGACTAGCGGGGATTACGAGCAGTACTTC. As protein: CASSLSGTSGDYEQYF. Full variable domain (rest looked up from reference TRBV5-5 and TRBJ2-7): DAGVTQSPTHLIKTRGQQVTLRCSPISGHKSVSWYQQVLGQGPQFIFQYYEKEERGRGNFPDRFSARQFPNYSSELNVNALLLGDSALYLCASSLSGTSGDYEQYFGPGTRLTVT.

As concerns this clone: This sample includes further DNA sequences coding for the same CDR3. This chain joins TRBV7-9 and TRBJ1-1, with 9 bases aligning to TRBD1. This CDR3 has 13 amino acids. The trim removed 6 bases at V and 7 bases at J, leaving 6 bases unmatched. Germline CDR1 SEHNR, CDR2 FQNEAQ (reference sequence). Here the CDR3 reads CASSRGTGSEAFF. In DNA form, the CDR3 reads TGTGCCAGCAGTCGAGGGACAGGGAGTGAAGCTTTCTTT.

The chain employs TRBV6-5 and TRBJ2-7; the match to TRBD1 covers 9 bases. This CDR3 has 15 amino acids. The V gene end was trimmed by 1 base and the J gene end by 6 bases; junction bases not matched to a gene: 7. Germline V CDR1 and CDR2: MNHEY, SVGAGI. This CDR3 reads CASSYFGTGSGEQYF. The CDR3 bases are TGTGCCAGCAGTTACTTTGGGACAGGGTCAGGCGAGCAGTACTTC.

The rearrangement joins TRBV5-1 to TRBJ2-1; 9 nucleotides match TRBD2. The CDR3 is 15 residues long. Unmatched junction bases numbered 7, after V lost 3 bases and J lost 6 bases. CDR1 is SGHRS and CDR2 is YFSETQ in the germline V gene. Here the CDR3 DNA reads TGCGCCAGCAGCTCTAGCGGGGAGCCTTTCAATGAGCAGTTCTTC. The encoded protein is CASSSSGEPFNEQFF.

This clone has more than one count but fewer than ten. The chain links TRBV7-2 to TRBJ2-7, with D possibly TRBD1 on 5 matching bases. The germline V gene encodes CDR1 SGHTA and CDR2 FQGNSA. The CDR3 extends over 14 amino acids. The V and J ends lost 7 bases and 4 bases respectively, with 17 bases between them. CDR3 in DNA: TGTGCCAGCACCCCCGCGCCAGGGCGGTACGAGCAGTACTTC. Translation gives CASTPAPGRYEQYF.

This sequence joins TRBV5-4 and TRBJ2-1; TRBD2 aligns across 12 bases. This CDR3 contains 17 residues. V lost 4 bases to trimming and J lost 9 bases; unmatched junction nucleotides: 14. CDR1 and CDR2 (germline): SGHNT, YYREEE (reference sequence). Here the CDR3 reads CASSADLLAGGLSEQFF. Written as DNA, the CDR3 is TGTGCCAGCAGCGCTGACCTTCTAGCGGGGGGGCTTTCTGAGCAGTTCTTC.

The gene calls are TRBV11-2 and TRBJ1-4; possible D gene TRBD1, 5 bases. This CDR3 is built from 15 residues. V was pared by 7 bases and J by 0 bases, with 12 bases between. The germline CDR1 and CDR2 sequences are SGHAT and FQNNGV. CDR3: CASNDRGSTNEKLFF. CDR3 bases: TGTGCCAGCAACGATAGGGGATCAACTAATGAAAAACTGTTTTTT.

This chain uses TRBV11-2 with TRBJ2-7; 12 bases are shared with TRBD2. With V trimmed by 4 bases and J by 2 bases, 3 bases remained unmatched. CDR1 is SGHAT and CDR2 is FQNNGV in the germline V gene. This CDR3 region has 15 residues. CDR3 amino acids: CASSSLAGGTYEQYF. CDR3 coding DNA: TGTGCCAGCAGCTCACTAGCGGGGGGCACCTACGAGCAGTACTTC. Full variable domain (remainder filled in from reference TRBV11-2 and TRBJ2-7): EAGVAQSPRYKIIEKRQSVAFWCNPISGHATLYWYQQILGQGPKLLIQFQNNGVVDDSQLPKDRFSAERLKGVDSTLKIQPAKLEDSAVYLCASSSLAGGTYEQYFGPGTRLTVT.

This rearrangement joins TRBV19 to TRBJ1-5; D gene unclear. Germline CDR1 LNHDA, CDR2 SQIVND (reference sequence). With 3 bases removed from V and 2 bases from J, the gap between germline ends came to 8 bases. There are 14 residues in the CDR3. Here the CDR3 reads CASSIRGGNQPQHF. CDR3 DNA sequence: TGTGCCAGTAGTATCCGGGGAGGCAATCAGCCCCAGCATTTT.

The chain recombines TRBV9 with TRBJ2-1; D may be TRBD2 (6 bases). This CDR3 contains 15 residues. Germline loops: CDR1 SGDLS, CDR2 YYNGEE. Trimming pared 0 bases from V and 4 bases from J, leaving 11 bases between. Here the CDR3 DNA reads TGTGCCAGCAGCGTAGTAGGCGGGGCTTACAATGAGCAGTTCTTC. As protein: CASSVVGGAYNEQFF.